Listed here are 31 T cell receptor beta chains from one sample, sequenced in a study of graft-versus-host responses after intestinal transplantation. Method: immunoSEQ multiplex PCR; TCRdb's copy keeps in-frame clones and lacks some. This table holds 80,000 to 95,000 clones, around nine tenths found once. No antigen has been identified for these receptors. Sequenced material: unstimulated CD8+ T cells sorted from spleen or lymph node cells, taken before intestinal transplant. All receptors come from a human donor who received an intestinal transplant.

V usage is TRBV5-1 and J usage is TRBJ2-3; 10 bases match TRBD2. From germline, CDR1 is SGHRS and CDR2 YFSETQ. The length of the CDR3 is 15 residues. J lost 4 bases, V lost 5 bases, and 7 bases had no gene match. CDR3 amino acids: CASRPTSGVSDTQYF. CDR3 DNA: TGCGCCAGCAGACCTACTAGCGGGGTCTCAGATACGCAGTATTTT.

This clone has only one observation. The rearrangement uses TRBV6-5 and TRBJ2-3; D unresolved. The CDR3 has 13 residues. The V end lost 3 bases, the J end lost 6 bases, and 10 bases lay between the germline ends. Germline V lookup: CDR1 MNHEY, CDR2 SVGAGI. The CDR3: CASSYRAEDTQYF. The CDR3 DNA follows: TGTGCCAGCAGTTATAGGGCGGAGGATACGCAGTATTTT.

This clone is a singleton in its sample. The rearrangement links TRBV7-2 to TRBJ2-5; D may correspond to TRBD1 or TRBD2 (5 bases each). The DNA end is a closer match to TRBJ2-7, so the J assignment may be wrong. CDR3 length equals 15 residues. Germline values: CDR1 SGHTA, CDR2 FQGNSA. CDR3 DNA sequence: TGTGCCAGCAGCCCTTATGGCGGAGGACACTACGAGCAGTACTTC. Amino acids: CASSPYGGGHYEQYF.

The J gene is TRBJ2-5, the V gene TRBV9, with 7 positions matching TRBD1. V was clipped by 3 bases and J by 1 base; unmatched bases: 9. The CDR3 covers 16 residues. The germline V gene encodes CDR1 SGDLS and CDR2 YYNGEE. The CDR3: CASSAAPGGAQETQYF. The CDR3 DNA follows: TGTGCCAGCAGCGCTGCCCCAGGGGGAGCCCAAGAGACCCAGTACTTC.

The chain recombines TRBV6-1 with TRBJ1-4, with a tentative D call TRBD1 (5 bases). This CDR3 region has 13 residues. V dropped 9 bases and J dropped 0 bases, with 8 bases sitting between them. CDR1 and CDR2 (germline): MNHNS, SASEGT. This CDR3 reads CASLTATNEKLFF. The CDR3 DNA sequence: TGTGCCAGTTTGACAGCAACTAATGAAAAACTGTTTTTT.

A single count supports this clone. The rearrangement uses TRBV10-3 and TRBJ2-5, with 14 bases aligning to TRBD2. Germline CDR1 reads ENHRY; CDR2 reads SYGVKD. This CDR3 has 18 amino acids. V gave up 4 bases and J gave up 4 bases; unmatched junction bases: 11. For the CDR3, the DNA is TGTGCCATCAGTGGGAGACTAGCGGGAGGGCTAGCAGGAGAGACCCAGTACTTC. This sequence encodes CAISGRLAGGLAGETQYF.

The chain uses TRBV13 and TRBJ2-7; 10 bases fit TRBD2. The CDR3 runs 16 residues. V lost 0 bases, J lost 2 bases, and 4 bases stayed unmatched. Germline V gene data show CDR1 as PRHDT and CDR2 as FYEKMQ (reference sequence). CDR3 nucleotides: TGTGCCAGCAGCTTAGGGGTAGCGGGGGGTACCTACGAGCAGTACTTC. The encoded protein is CASSLGVAGGTYEQYF.

The V gene is TRBV1, the J gene TRBJ1-4; the table gives TRBD1 as D, unverified against the DNA. TRBV1 is an annotated pseudogene. This CDR3 region has 16 residues. The CDR3 DNA reads as TGCACCAGCAGCCAAGGTATTCAGGGGGCAGGAGAAAAACTGTTTTTT. It specifies CTSSQGIQGAGEKLFF.

The chain employs TRBV5-1 and TRBJ2-7, with 9 nucleotides matching TRBD1. V shed 0 bases and J 4 bases; nucleotides not matched to a gene: 5. Germline CDR1 reads SGHRS; CDR2 reads YFSETQ. The CDR3 sequence is 15 residues long. The CDR3 sequence: CASSLAGQGGYEQYF. CDR3 DNA sequence: TGCGCCAGCAGCTTGGCGGGACAGGGTGGGTACGAGCAGTACTTC.

J is TRBJ2-7 and V is TRBV5-4, with TRBD1 matching over 8 bases. CDR3 size: 14 residues. The J segment lost 4 bases and the V segment lost 3 bases, leaving 6 bases of the junction unmatched. CDR1 and CDR2 (germline): SGHNT, YYREEE (reference sequence). The CDR3 sequence is CASSSGTGGYEQYF. The CDR3 DNA is TGTGCCAGCAGCTCAGGGACAGGCGGGTACGAGCAGTACTTC.

The genes are TRBV15 and TRBJ2-7, with no clear D. The CDR3 runs 14 residues. Germline V gene lookup returns CDR1 LNHNV and CDR2 YYDKDF (reference sequence). V was trimmed by 2 bases and J by 0 bases, leaving 8 bases between them. The DNA for the CDR3 is TGTGCCACCAGCAGATTTCAGAGCTCCTACGAGCAGTACTTC. Its protein is CATSRFQSSYEQYF.

V gene TRBV2 combines with J gene TRBJ2-5; 8 bases agree with TRBD2. The CDR3 length is 15 residues. The V gene's germline CDR1 is SNHLY and CDR2 FYNNEI. J was trimmed by 2 bases and V by 0 bases; bases with no gene match: 2. CDR3 DNA sequence: TGTGCCAGCAGTGAAGCTAGCGGGATGCAAGAGACCCAGTACTTC. Translated: CASSEASGMQETQYF.

To note about this clone: Germline and junction disagree at one end, which may indicate a read error. This chain joins TRBV2 and TRBJ2-2, with TRBD2 matching over 7 bases. Germline CDR1 and CDR2: SNHLY and FYNNEI. This CDR3 spans 14 amino acids. CDR3 bases: TGTGCCAGCAGGGAAGCGGGACCCACCGGGGAGCTGTTTTTT. This encodes CASREAGPTGELFF.

The chain employs TRBV6-1 and TRBJ2-3, with 9 bases that match TRBD2. The CDR3 is 17 residues long. CDR1 and CDR2 from the germline V gene are MNHNS and SASEGT. The trim removed 2 bases at V and 6 bases at J, leaving 12 bases unmatched. The CDR3 loop reads CASSERVSRAGGDTQYF. In DNA, the CDR3 is TGTGCCAGCAGTGAACGGGTCTCGAGAGCGGGGGGTGATACGCAGTATTTT.

This chain links TRBV12-5 with TRBJ2-3; the match to TRBD2 covers 9 bases. The length of the CDR3 is 15 residues. The V and J ends lost 6 bases and 2 bases, in that order; junction bases with no gene match: 6. Germline V gene lookup returns CDR1 LGHNT and CDR2 FRNRAP. The CDR3 DNA sequence: TGTGCTAGTGGACCAAGCGGGAGGTCCACAGATACGCAGTATTTT. Amino acid sequence: CASGPSGRSTDTQYF.

This clone occurred a few times. This sequence joins TRBV10-3 and TRBJ2-7; 7 bases fit TRBD1. The CDR3 length is 15 residues. V lost 3 bases to trimming and J lost 2 bases; unmatched junction nucleotides: 7. The germline gives CDR1 ENHRY, CDR2 SYGVKD. The chain's CDR3 is CAISDPGTDPYEQYF. CDR3 in DNA: TGTGCCATCAGTGACCCCGGGACAGATCCCTACGAGCAGTACTTC.

The chain recombines TRBV6-6 with TRBJ2-5; D may be TRBD1 (6 bases). Germline V gene lookup returns CDR1 MNHNY and CDR2 SVGAGI (reference sequence). This CDR3 region has 14 residues. Deletions cut 5 bases from V and 3 bases from J, with 13 bases between. The CDR3 reads CASSQYSGEETQYF. For the CDR3, the DNA is TGTGCCAGCAGTCAATATTCAGGGGAAGAGACCCAGTACTTC.

This clone was detected only once. The chain carries TRBV7-9 and TRBJ2-7; no definite D call. Germline CDR1 SEHNR, CDR2 FQNEAQ (reference sequence). Trimming took off 1 base at V and 1 base at J, with 5 bases between the two ends. There are 13 residues in the CDR3. The CDR3 DNA reads TGTGCCAGCAGCTTAGATATTTCCTACGAGCAGTACTTC. It codes for CASSLDISYEQYF.

The chain is built from TRBV27 and TRBJ2-7; 7 bases map to TRBD2. Germline CDR1 and CDR2: MNHEY and SMNVEV (reference sequence). The V segment lost 4 bases and the J segment 3 bases; nucleotides outside the gene matches: 9. The CDR3 runs to 15 residues. The CDR3 DNA is TGTGCCAGCAGTTCCTTTCTAGCGGAGGTCTACGAGCAGTACTTC. Its translation: CASSSFLAEVYEQYF.

V gene TRBV5-1 combines with J gene TRBJ2-7; tentative D call: TRBD1 (6 bases). V lost 3 bases to trimming and J lost 1 base, with 8 bases between them. Germline V gives CDR1 SGHRS, CDR2 YFSETQ. CDR3 size: 13 residues. CDR3 protein: CASSWTVSYEQYF. DNA of the CDR3: TGCGCCAGCAGCTGGACAGTGTCCTACGAGCAGTACTTC.

This clone was seen once. V gene TRBV5-6 combines with J gene TRBJ2-2; TRBD2 might be the D (5 bases). The CDR3 sequence is 16 residues long. Germline V gene sequence: CDR1 SGHDT, CDR2 YYEEEE. Trimming stripped 4 bases from V and 1 base from J, with 14 bases between. The CDR3 here is CASSLPPGWNTGELFF. CDR3 nucleotide sequence: TGTGCCAGCAGCCTCCCTCCGGGATGGAACACCGGGGAGCTGTTTTTT.

The chain links TRBV5-1 to TRBJ1-4, with 9 positions matching TRBD1. This CDR3 has 16 amino acids. The germline CDR1 and CDR2 sequences are SGHRS and YFSETQ. V lost 4 bases, J lost 5 bases, and 9 bases stayed unmatched. The CDR3 loop reads CASSKTTGTGNEKLFF. The CDR3 nucleotides are TGCGCCAGCAGCAAGACGACCGGGACAGGGAATGAAAAACTGTTTTTT.

The chain employs TRBV5-1 and TRBJ1-4; 7 bases match TRBD1. CDR1 and CDR2 from the germline V gene are SGHRS and YFSETQ. The ends lost 4 bases at V and 10 bases at J; junction bases unmatched: 13. The CDR3 totals 15 residues. The CDR3 reads CASSHRPLRGGKLFF. The CDR3, as DNA: TGCGCCAGCAGCCACCGACCCCTCAGGGGGGGAAAACTGTTTTTT.

This sequence joins TRBV5-6 and TRBJ2-7; TRBD1 agrees at 8 bases. CDR1 is SGHDT and CDR2 is YYEEEE in the germline V gene. The CDR3 totals 16 residues. The trim removed 5 bases at V and 0 bases at J, leaving 10 bases unmatched. CDR3 in amino acids: CASSSGTGAFSYEQYF. The CDR3 nucleotides read TGTGCCAGCAGTTCCGGGACAGGCGCCTTCTCCTACGAGCAGTACTTC.

V and J are TRBV6-5 and TRBJ2-6; D call uncertain. This CDR3 spans 14 amino acids. Per the germline V gene, CDR1 is MNHEY and CDR2 is SVGAGI. V lost 0 bases and J 2 bases, leaving 2 bases between the germline ends. This CDR3 reads CASSYSPGANVLTF. The CDR3 DNA follows: TGTGCCAGCAGTTACTCCCCTGGGGCCAACGTCCTGACTTTC.

This chain connects TRBV18 to TRBJ2-7, with 14 bases matching TRBD2. The CDR3 runs 16 residues. Trimming cost V 8 bases and J 4 bases; bases outside gene matches: 10. The V gene's germline CDR1 is KGHSH and CDR2 LQKENI. The CDR3 sequence: CASTGLAGDSGYEQYF. The CDR3 bases are TGTGCCAGCACGGGACTAGCGGGAGACTCCGGGTACGAGCAGTACTTC. Filled out from reference TRBV18 and TRBJ2-7, the complete variable domain reads NAGVMQNPRHLVRRRGQEARLRCSPMKGHSHVYWYRQLPEEGLKFMVYLQKENIIDESGMPKERFSAEFPKEGPSILRIQQVVRGDSAAYFCASTGLAGDSGYEQYFGPGTRLTVT.

This CDR3 is CASSEASKPGQGVYGYTF. CDR3 nucleotide sequence: TGTGCCAGCAGTGAAGCGAGCAAACCGGGACAGGGGGTTTATGGCTACACCTTC. The chain employs TRBV2 and TRBJ1-2; 11 positions agree with TRBD1. The V gene's germline CDR1 is SNHLY and CDR2 FYNNEI. The CDR3 spans 18 residues. V gave up 0 bases and J gave up 5 bases; unmatched junction bases: 11.

This chain connects TRBV5-6 to TRBJ2-3, with D hard to call. V was pared by 1 base and J by 5 bases, with 11 bases between. The CDR3 covers 14 residues. The V gene's germline CDR1 is SGHDT and CDR2 YYEEEE. CDR3: CASSLPVAIDTQYF. The CDR3 DNA follows: TGTGCCAGCAGCTTGCCGGTGGCGATAGATACGCAGTATTTT.

The J gene is TRBJ2-1, the V gene TRBV5-6; TRBD1 might be the D (5 bases). Germline assignment: CDR1 SGHDT and CDR2 YYEEEE. V was trimmed by 7 bases and J by 7 bases, leaving 9 bases between them. This CDR3 contains 11 residues. CDR3 loop: CASSGFNEQFF. The CDR3 DNA follows: TGTGCCAGCTCAGGGTTTAATGAGCAGTTCTTC.

The chain has TRBV7-2 and TRBJ2-1, with 8 bases that match TRBD2. J lost 2 bases, V lost 5 bases, and 17 bases had no gene match. In germline, CDR1 is SGHTA, CDR2 FQGNSA. CDR3 length: 19 residues. CDR3 sequence: CASSRQLAGGLWTYNEQFF. The CDR3 nucleotides are TGTGCCAGCAGCCGTCAGCTGGCGGGGGGCTTATGGACCTACAATGAGCAGTTCTTC.

The genes are TRBV4-3 and TRBJ2-1; D gene ambiguous. There are 13 residues in the CDR3. Looked up from germline, CDR1 is LGHNA and CDR2 is YSLEER. The V end lost 1 base, the J end lost 6 bases, and 7 bases lay between the germline ends. CDR3 loop: CASSQAGGNEQFF. The CDR3 bases are TGCGCCAGCAGCCAAGCTGGCGGCAATGAGCAGTTCTTC.